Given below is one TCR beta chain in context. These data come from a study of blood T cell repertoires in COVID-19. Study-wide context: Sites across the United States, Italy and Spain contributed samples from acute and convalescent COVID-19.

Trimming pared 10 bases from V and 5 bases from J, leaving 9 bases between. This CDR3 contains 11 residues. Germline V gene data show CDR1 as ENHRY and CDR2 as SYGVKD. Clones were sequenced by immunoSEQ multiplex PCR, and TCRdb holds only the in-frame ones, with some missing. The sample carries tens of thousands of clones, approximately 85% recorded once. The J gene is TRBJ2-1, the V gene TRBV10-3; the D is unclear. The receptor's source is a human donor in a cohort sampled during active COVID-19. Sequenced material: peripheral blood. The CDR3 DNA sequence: TGTGCCACCACAGAGAACAATGAGCAGTTCTTC. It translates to CATTENNEQFF.